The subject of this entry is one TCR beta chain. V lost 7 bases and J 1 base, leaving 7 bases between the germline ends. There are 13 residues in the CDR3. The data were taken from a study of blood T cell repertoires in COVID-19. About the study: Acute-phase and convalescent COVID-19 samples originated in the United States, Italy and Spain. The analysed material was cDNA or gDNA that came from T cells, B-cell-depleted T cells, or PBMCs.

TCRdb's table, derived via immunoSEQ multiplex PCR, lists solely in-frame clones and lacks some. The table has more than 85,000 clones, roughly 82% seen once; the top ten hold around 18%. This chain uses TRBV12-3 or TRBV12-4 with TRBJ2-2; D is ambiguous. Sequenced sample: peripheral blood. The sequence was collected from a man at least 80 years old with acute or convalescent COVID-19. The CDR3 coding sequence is TGTGCCAGCATTTACAGGAACACCGGGGAGCTGTTTTTT. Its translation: CASIYRNTGELFF.